This TCR beta chain was recorded in a study of T cell responses to AZD1222 COVID-19 vaccine. Trimming removed 2 bases at V and 4 bases at J, with 2 bases between. The germline V gene encodes CDR1 MNHEY and CDR2 SMNVEV (reference sequence). This CDR3 spans 11 amino acids. The assay was immunoSEQ multiplex PCR, and TCRdb's table has in-frame clones only and misses some. The table lists 180,000 or so clones, 88% of them singletons, with roughly 25% in the top ten. Study results and limitations: Samples come after the peak T cell response, not at day 14. Epitopes outside B.1.351 and B.1.1.7 mutated regions reportedly drew nearly half of spike TCRs.

With regard to this clone: Its specificity is unknown. Other nucleotide sequences in the sample specify the same CDR3.

The receptor comes from an adult who received the AZD1222 COVID-19 vaccine. The chain combines TRBV27 with TRBJ2-5, with D unresolved. Here the sequenced sample was peripheral blood, taken 28 days after the second AZD1222 dose. CDR3 nucleotide sequence: TGTGCCAGCAGTTTAGGAGAGACCCAGTACTTC. Translated: CASSLGETQYF.